This T cell receptor beta chain was found in a study of PD-L1 blockade in urothelial cancer. On the study more broadly: Twenty-five of 29 patients were men who had bladder-origin urothelial cancer.

Time point reported: pretreatment peripheral blood. TCRdb keeps only in-frame clones here, not all; method: immunoSEQ multiplex PCR. The sample carries about 39,000 clones, roughly 92% recorded once. This CDR3 is built from 11 residues. Germline V gene data show CDR1 as MNHNY and CDR2 as SVGAGI (reference sequence). The germline V and J ends were trimmed by 5 bases and 9 bases, with 8 bases remaining between them. Sequenced material: PBMCs, taken around atezolizumab (anti-PD-L1) treatment. This clonotype originated in a woman aged 60-75 years with urothelial cancer. The rearrangement joins TRBV6-6 to TRBJ1-3; no clear D gene. The CDR3 loop is CASSEGSTIYF. DNA of the CDR3: TGTGCCAGCAGTGAGGGATCCACCATATATTTT.